What follows are 7 T cell receptor beta chains derived from one specimen sequenced in a study of T cells in localized non-small cell lung cancer. Produced via immunoSEQ multiplex PCR; TCRdb's table is partial and in-frame only. The sample includes some 27,000 clones, around 90% of them seen just once. The sequencing here drew on peripheral blood, taken before any cancer treatment. The receptors here all came from a female donor aged 60 or older with stage III squamous cell lung carcinoma.

V is TRBV9 and J is TRBJ2-1; 8 bases line up with TRBD2. CDR1 is SGDLS and CDR2 is YYNGEE in the germline V gene. This CDR3 region has 16 residues. The junction had 9 bases not matched to a gene; V was cut back by 0 bases and J by 7 bases. In DNA form, the CDR3 reads TGTGCCAGCAGCGTAGGGGGTCGGGAGGGATGGAATGAGCAGTTCTTC. It yields the protein CASSVGGREGWNEQFF.

This clone appeared a few times. This chain connects TRBV6-5 to TRBJ2-1, with D tentatively TRBD2 (7 bases). The germline gives CDR1 MNHEY, CDR2 SVGAGI. This CDR3 region has 15 residues. The V end lost 2 bases, the J end lost 4 bases, and 12 bases lay between the germline ends. The CDR3 sequence: CASSYRGATYNEQFF. The CDR3 DNA reads TGTGCCAGCAGTTACCGGGGGGCAACGTACAATGAGCAGTTCTTC.

This chain links TRBV2 with TRBJ2-5, with no clear D. Germline V gene sequence: CDR1 SNHLY, CDR2 FYNNEI. The CDR3 is 15 amino acids. Trimming cost V 7 bases and J 5 bases, with 20 bases left between them. The CDR3 loop is CASTPSLIDGETQYF. DNA of the CDR3: TGTGCCAGCACCCCAAGTCTCATAGACGGGGAGACCCAGTACTTC.

The chain joins TRBV9 to TRBJ2-5; 15 positions match TRBD2. There are 19 residues in the CDR3. Trimming cost V 1 base and J 2 bases; bases outside gene matches: 9. The germline gives CDR1 SGDLS, CDR2 YYNGEE. The CDR3 here is CASSVPRVGLAGGQETQYF. In nucleotides, the CDR3 is TGTGCCAGCAGCGTACCGCGCGTGGGACTAGCGGGGGGACAAGAGACCCAGTACTTC.

The rearrangement links TRBV9 to TRBJ2-2, with D perhaps assigned TRBD1 or TRBD2 (5 bases each). Germline-derived CDR1 and CDR2 are SGDLS and YYNGEE. The V end lost 0 bases, the J end lost 12 bases, and 12 bases lay between the germline ends. The CDR3 loop spans 13 amino acids. The CDR3 region is CASSVEGRPQLFF. The CDR3 nucleotides are TGTGCCAGCAGCGTAGAGGGACGGCCGCAGCTGTTTTTT.

The rearrangement joins TRBV21-1 to TRBJ2-4; TRBD2 was called by the table and not checked on the DNA. TRBV21-1 is termed a pseudogene. The CDR3 extends over 18 amino acids. The CDR3 sequence: CASSKDVLAGGYRNIQYF. The CDR3 region has the DNA TGTGCCAGCAGCAAAGACGTACTAGCGGGAGGGTATAGAAACATTCAGTACTTC.

The chain has TRBV5-4 and TRBJ1-2, with D hard to call. With 4 bases removed from V and 4 bases from J, the gap between germline ends came to 14 bases. Germline CDR1 and CDR2: SGHNT and YYREEE (reference sequence). This CDR3 has 14 amino acids. DNA for the CDR3: TGTGCCAGCAGCCCCCCCGCGGGAGCCTATGGCTACACCTTC. This sequence encodes CASSPPAGAYGYTF.